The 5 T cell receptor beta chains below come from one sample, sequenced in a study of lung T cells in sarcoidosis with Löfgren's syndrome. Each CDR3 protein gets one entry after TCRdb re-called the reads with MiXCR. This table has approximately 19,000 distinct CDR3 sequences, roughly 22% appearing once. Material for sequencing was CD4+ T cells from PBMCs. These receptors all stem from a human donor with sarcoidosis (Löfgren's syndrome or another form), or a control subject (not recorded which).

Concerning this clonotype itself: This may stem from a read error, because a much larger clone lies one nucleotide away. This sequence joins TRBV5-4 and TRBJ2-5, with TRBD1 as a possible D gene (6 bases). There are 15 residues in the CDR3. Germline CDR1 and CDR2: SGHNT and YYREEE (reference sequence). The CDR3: CVSSPGPGVQETQYF. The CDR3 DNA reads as TGTGTCAGCAGCCCCGGACCAGGGGTCCAAGAGACCCAGTACTTC. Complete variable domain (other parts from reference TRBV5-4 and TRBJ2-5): ETGVTQSPTHLIKTRGQQVTLRCSSQSGHNTVSWYQQALGQGPQFIFQYYREEENGRGNFPPRFSGLQFPNYSSELNVNALELDDSALYLCVSSPGPGVQETQYFGPGTRLLVL.

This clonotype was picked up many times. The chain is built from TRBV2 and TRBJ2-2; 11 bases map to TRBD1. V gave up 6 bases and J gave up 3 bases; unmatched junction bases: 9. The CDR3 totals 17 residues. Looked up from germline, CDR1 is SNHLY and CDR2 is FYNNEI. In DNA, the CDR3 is TGTGCCAGCAGACGACCGGGACAGGGGGTCCACACCGGGGAGCTGTTTTTT. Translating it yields CASRRPGQGVHTGELFF.

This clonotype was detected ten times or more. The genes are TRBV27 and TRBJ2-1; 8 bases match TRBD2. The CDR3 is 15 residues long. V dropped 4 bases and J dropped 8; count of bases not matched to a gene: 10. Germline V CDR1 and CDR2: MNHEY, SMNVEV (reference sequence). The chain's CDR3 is CASSSQRERADEQFF. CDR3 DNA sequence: TGTGCCAGCAGTTCCCAGCGGGAGCGGGCCGATGAGCAGTTCTTC.

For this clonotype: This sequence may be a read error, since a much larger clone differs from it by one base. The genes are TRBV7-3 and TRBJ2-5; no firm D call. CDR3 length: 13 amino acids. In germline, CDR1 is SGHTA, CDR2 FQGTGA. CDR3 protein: CASSSRRGEAQYF. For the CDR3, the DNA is TGTGCCAGCAGCTCCCGACGCGGAGAGGCCCAGTACTTC.

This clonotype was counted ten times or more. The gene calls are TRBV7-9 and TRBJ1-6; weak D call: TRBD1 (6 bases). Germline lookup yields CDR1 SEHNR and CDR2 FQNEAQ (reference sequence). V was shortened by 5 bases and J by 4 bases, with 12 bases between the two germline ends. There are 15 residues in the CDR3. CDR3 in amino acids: CASSPRTEYNSPLHF. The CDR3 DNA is TGTGCCAGCAGCCCAAGGACAGAATATAATTCACCCCTCCACTTT. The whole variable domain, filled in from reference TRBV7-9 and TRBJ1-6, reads DTGVSQNPRHKITKRGQNVTFRCDPISEHNRLYWYRQTLGQGPEFLTYFQNEAQLEKSRLLSDRFSAERPKGSFSTLEIQRTEQGDSAMYLCASSPRTEYNSPLHFGNGTRLTVT.